Below, 3 T cell receptor beta chains from the same sample are listed, as sequenced in a study of T cells in Graves' hyperthyroidism and ophthalmopathy. The source material, RNA transcripts, was used to amplify TCR beta CDR3 regions. The HTBI set primed first-round TCR CDR3 RT-PCR. From the multiplex PCR reads, TCRdb called clonotypes with MiXCR, one entry per CDR3 protein. The profile shows hundreds of thousands of distinct CDR3 sequences, 38% of them singletons. Sequencing used blood. The receptors derive from a young man with Graves' hyperthyroidism.

A note on this clonotype: One junction end disagrees with the germline gene, perhaps due to a read error. The chain uses TRBV4-1 and TRBJ2-7, with D unclear. The CDR3 sequence is 15 residues long. Germline V gene sequence: CDR1 MGHRA, CDR2 YSYEKL. The chain's CDR3 is CANSLDLSSPYEQYF. DNA for the CDR3: TGTGCCAACAGCTTGGACCTCAGCAGTCCCTACGAGCAGTACTTC.

This clonotype was found many times. The chain is built from TRBV7-2 and TRBJ1-2; 8 bases map to TRBD1. V dropped 0 bases and J dropped 8; count of bases not matched to a gene: 2. The CDR3 loop spans 13 amino acids. Looked up from germline, CDR1 is SGHTA and CDR2 is FQGNSA. The CDR3 DNA follows: TGTGCCAGCAGCTTAGCTGGGGACAGGGGCTACACCTTC. Translation gives CASSLAGDRGYTF.

This clonotype occurred many times. The chain uses TRBV6-4 and TRBJ1-2; 7 positions agree with TRBD1. With V trimmed by 5 bases and J by 8 bases, 11 bases remained unmatched. The CDR3 loop spans 14 amino acids. The germline gives CDR1 MRHNA, CDR2 SNTAGT. CDR3 protein: CASSPTGESKGYTF. Written as DNA, the CDR3 is TGTGCCAGCAGTCCCACAGGGGAATCGAAAGGCTACACCTTC.